The rows below give T cell receptor beta chains drawn from one sample of a study of blood T cell repertoires in COVID-19. Produced via immunoSEQ multiplex PCR; TCRdb's table is partial and in-frame only. Here the sample spans around 170,000 clones, roughly 90% being singletons. Sequenced material: peripheral blood. Every receptor here comes from a man aged 60-69 years with acute or convalescent COVID-19. Both conserved end residues are part of each CDR3. A D gene is named only where the DNA matches it firmly. For some rows the clone size is stated as once, few or many, or as a class when expanded; others skip it.

size	D	J	V	CDR3	DNA
.	.	TRBJ2-5	TRBV5-1	CASSTTTGRETQYF	TGCGCCAGCAGCACAACGACAGGACGAGAGACCCAGTACTTC
.	.	TRBJ1-2	TRBV4-1	CASSPGQGTYGYTF	TGCGCCAGCAGCCCTGGGCAGGGCACCTATGGCTACACCTTC
.	TRBD1	TRBJ1-6	TRBV11-2	CASSTPTGTGTSPLHF	TGTGCCAGCAGCACACCAACCGGGACAGGGACTTCACCCCTCCACTTT
.	.	TRBJ1-2	TRBV5-1	CASSLEGVSYGYTF	TGCGCCAGCAGCTTGGAAGGGGTTTCCTATGGCTACACCTTC
few	.	TRBJ2-2	TRBV11-2	CASSLTLTGELFF	TGTGCCAGCAGCCTGACACTCACCGGGGAGCTGTTTTTT
.	.	TRBJ1-1	TRBV5-1	CASSLGDTRYTEAFF	TGCGCCAGCAGCTTGGGAGACACTCGGTACACTGAAGCTTTCTTT
.	.	TRBJ2-1	TRBV2	CASREILGGAASVNNEQFF	TGTGCCAGCAGGGAGATCTTAGGTGGGGCGGCTTCAGTTAACAATGAGCAGTTCTTC
.	.	TRBJ2-3	TRBV5-1	CASSLARTAGGTDTQYF	TGCGCCAGCAGCTTGGCCCGGACTGCGGGCGGCACAGATACGCAGTATTTT
.	.	TRBJ1-2	TRBV7-8	CASMLLAGVGGYTF	TGTGCCAGCATGTTATTGGCGGGGGTTGGTGGCTACACCTTC
.	TRBD2	TRBJ2-7	TRBV6-5	CASSYSGRGAFYEQYF	TGTGCCAGCAGTTACTCGGGGCGGGGGGCCTTCTACGAGCAGTACTTC
.	TRBD1	TRBJ1-1	TRBV6-5	CASRLLRDRNTEAFF	TGTGCCAGCAGACTACTTCGGGACAGGAACACTGAAGCTTTCTTT
once	.	TRBJ1-6	TRBV5-6	CASRGAGTHNSPLHF	TGTGCCAGCAGGGGCGCGGGAACACATAATTCACCCCTCCACTTT
.	TRBD1	TRBJ2-5	TRBV5-8	CASEPGQQETQYF	TGTGCCAGCGAACCGGGACAGCAAGAGACCCAGTACTTC
.	TRBD1	TRBJ1-1	TRBV7-2	CASSFGQGGTEAFF	TGTGCCAGCAGCTTCGGACAGGGAGGGACTGAAGCTTTCTTT
.	TRBD2	TRBJ2-5	TRBV2	CASSASGGAQETQYF	TGTGCCAGCAGTGCTAGCGGGGGGGCCCAAGAGACCCAGTACTTC
.	.	TRBJ1-3	TRBV3-1/TRBV3-2	CASRGVGAGNTIYF	TGTGCCAGCAGGGGTGTAGGGGCTGGAAACACCATATATTTT
.	.	TRBJ1-3	TRBV24-1	CATSDRGGGNTIYF	TGTGCCACCAGTGATCGGGGAGGCGGAAACACCATATATTTT
few	.	TRBJ1-4	TRBV30	CAVTQGPYEKLFF	TGTGCCGTCACACAGGGACCCTATGAAAAACTGTTTTTT
.	.	TRBJ1-1	TRBV14	CASSRYTQGSAEAFF	TGTGCCAGCAGCCGATATACCCAGGGGAGCGCTGAAGCTTTCTTT
.	.	TRBJ2-7	TRBV14	CASSVGQGAVKYF	.
.	TRBD1	TRBJ2-5	TRBV4-2	CASSQVGDRVGTQYF	TGTGCCAGCAGCCAAGTTGGGGACAGGGTTGGGACCCAGTACTTC
.	.	TRBJ2-3	TRBV14	CASSPPWGGAWKDTQYF	TGTGCCAGCAGCCCCCCATGGGGGGGGGCTTGGAAAGATACGCAGTATTTT
.	TRBD1	TRBJ1-6	TRBV2	CASSRDSNNSPLHF	TGTGCCAGCAGTAGGGACAGCAATAATTCACCCCTCCACTTT
once	.	TRBJ1-6	TRBV4-1	CASSQEGRANYNSPLHF	TGCGCCAGCAGCCAAGAGGGCAGGGCCAACTATAATTCACCCCTCCACTTT
.	TRBD2	TRBJ2-1	TRBV20-1	CSASGAGGGNNEQFF	TGCAGTGCTAGTGGTGCCGGGGGGGGAAACAATGAGCAGTTCTTC
.	.	TRBJ2-4	TRBV21-1	CASSWLGTWDRENIQYF	TGTGCCAGCAGCTGGTTAGGGACTTGGGACAGGGAAAACATTCAGTACTTC
few	TRBD1	TRBJ1-5	TRBV7-9	CASSLHSAGGSNQPQHF	TGTGCCAGCAGCTTGCATTCGGCAGGGGGAAGCAATCAGCCCCAGCATTTT
.	TRBD1	TRBJ2-7	TRBV6-5	CASRRQGDYEQYF	TGTGCCAGCAGGCGACAGGGCGACTACGAGCAGTACTTC
.	.	TRBJ2-7	TRBV4-3	CASSRGSPGTGGEQYF	TGCGCCAGCAGCCGGGGGAGCCCGGGGACTGGAGGCGAGCAGTACTTC
.	TRBD1	TRBJ1-1	TRBV30	CAGQGEYTEAFF	TGTGCCGGCCAGGGGGAGTACACTGAAGCTTTCTTT
.	TRBD2	TRBJ2-7	TRBV18	CASSPQSGRGTYEQYF	TGTGCCAGCTCACCACAATCCGGGAGGGGAACCTACGAGCAGTACTTC
.	TRBD1	TRBJ1-2	TRBV6-5	CASNPGGQRGYTF	TGTGCCAGCAATCCAGGGGGCCAGAGAGGCTACACCTTC
.	TRBD1	TRBJ2-7	TRBV7-8	CASSTRDSSYEQYF	TGTGCCAGCAGCACCCGGGACAGCTCCTACGAGCAGTACTTC
.	.	TRBJ2-3	TRBV6-5	CASGREVTDTQYF	TGTGCCAGCGGCAGGGAGGTCACAGATACGCAGTATTTT
.	TRBD2	TRBJ2-3	TRBV6-1	CASSETSGGHKQYF	TGTGCCAGCAGTGAGACTAGCGGGGGGCATAAGCAGTATTTT